Listed here is a single TCR beta chain. PCR employed 60 Vbeta and 13 Jbeta primers. The assay was immunoSEQ multiplex PCR, and TCRdb's table has in-frame clones only and misses some. The data hold roughly 120,000 clones, with around 82% observed a single time. V lost 5 bases, J lost 2 bases, and 6 bases stayed unmatched. The germline V gene has CDR1 SGHVS and CDR2 FQNEAQ. The CDR3 loop spans 15 amino acids. The entry originates in a study of cytomegalovirus exposure and HLA in healthy donors. This chain uses TRBV7-8 with TRBJ1-5; 7 bases are shared with TRBD1. Sample: PBMCs. This clonotype was sampled from a woman aged 30 to 39 in good health and CMV-seropositive. CDR3 protein: CASSLIGTGNQPQHF. In DNA form, the CDR3 reads TGTGCCAGCAGCCTGATAGGGACAGGCAATCAGCCCCAGCATTTT.